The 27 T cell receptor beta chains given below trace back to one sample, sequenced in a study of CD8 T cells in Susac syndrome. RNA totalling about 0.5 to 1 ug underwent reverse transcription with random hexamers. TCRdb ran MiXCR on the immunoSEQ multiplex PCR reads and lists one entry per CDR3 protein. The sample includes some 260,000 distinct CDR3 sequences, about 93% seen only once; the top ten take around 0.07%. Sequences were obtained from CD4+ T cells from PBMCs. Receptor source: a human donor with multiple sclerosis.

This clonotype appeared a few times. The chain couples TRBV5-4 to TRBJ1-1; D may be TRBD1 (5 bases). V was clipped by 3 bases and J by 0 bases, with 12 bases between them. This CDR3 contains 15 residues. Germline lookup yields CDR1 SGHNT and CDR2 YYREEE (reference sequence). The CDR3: CASSSGPTVNTEAFF. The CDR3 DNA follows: TGTGCCAGCAGCTCCGGACCGACAGTGAACACTGAAGCTTTCTTT. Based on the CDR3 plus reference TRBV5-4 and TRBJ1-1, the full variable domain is ETGVTQSPTHLIKTRGQQVTLRCSSQSGHNTVSWYQQALGQGPQFIFQYYREEENGRGNFPPRFSGLQFPNYSSELNVNALELDDSALYLCASSSGPTVNTEAFFGQGTRLTVV.

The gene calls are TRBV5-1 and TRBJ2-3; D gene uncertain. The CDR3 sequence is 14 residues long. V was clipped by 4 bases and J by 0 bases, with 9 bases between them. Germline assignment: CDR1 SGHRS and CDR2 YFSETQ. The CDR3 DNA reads TGCGCCAGCAGCGCAGCCCCTAGCACAGATACGCAGTATTTT. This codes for CASSAAPSTDTQYF.

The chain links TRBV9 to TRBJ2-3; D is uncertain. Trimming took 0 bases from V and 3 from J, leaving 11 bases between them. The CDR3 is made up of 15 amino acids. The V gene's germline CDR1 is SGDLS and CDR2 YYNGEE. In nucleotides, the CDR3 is TGTGCCAGCAGCGTAGATGCCATACAGACAGATACGCAGTATTTT. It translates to CASSVDAIQTDTQYF.

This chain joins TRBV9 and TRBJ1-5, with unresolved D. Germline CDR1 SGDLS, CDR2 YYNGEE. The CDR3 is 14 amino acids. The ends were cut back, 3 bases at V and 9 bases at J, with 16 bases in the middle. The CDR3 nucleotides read TGTGCCAGCAGCGCCGACATTAGGTCGGGGCCCCAGCATTTT. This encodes CASSADIRSGPQHF. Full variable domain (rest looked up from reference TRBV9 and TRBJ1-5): DSGVTQTPKHLITATGQRVTLRCSPRSGDLSVYWYQQSLDQGLQFLIQYYNGEERAKGNILERFSAQQFPDLHSELNLSSLELGDSALYFCASSADIRSGPQHFGDGTRLSIL.

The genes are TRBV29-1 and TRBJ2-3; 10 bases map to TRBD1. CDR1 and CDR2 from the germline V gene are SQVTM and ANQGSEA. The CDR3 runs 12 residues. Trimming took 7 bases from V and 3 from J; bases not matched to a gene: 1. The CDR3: CSGGQGTDTQYF. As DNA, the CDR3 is TGCAGCGGGGGACAGGGGACAGATACGCAGTATTTT.

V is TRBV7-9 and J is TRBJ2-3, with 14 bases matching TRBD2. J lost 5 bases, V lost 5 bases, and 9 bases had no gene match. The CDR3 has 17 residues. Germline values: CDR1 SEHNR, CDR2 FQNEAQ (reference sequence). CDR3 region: CASSPNRGLAGGDTQYF. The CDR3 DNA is TGTGCCAGCAGCCCGAACCGAGGACTAGCGGGAGGAGATACGCAGTATTTT.

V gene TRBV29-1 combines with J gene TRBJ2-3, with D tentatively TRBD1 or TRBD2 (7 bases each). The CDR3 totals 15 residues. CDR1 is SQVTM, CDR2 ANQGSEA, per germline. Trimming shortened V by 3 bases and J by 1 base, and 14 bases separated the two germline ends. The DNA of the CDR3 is TGCAGCGTTGAGATCAGGGGGGGTGGCACAGATACGCAGTATTTT. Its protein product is CSVEIRGGGTDTQYF.

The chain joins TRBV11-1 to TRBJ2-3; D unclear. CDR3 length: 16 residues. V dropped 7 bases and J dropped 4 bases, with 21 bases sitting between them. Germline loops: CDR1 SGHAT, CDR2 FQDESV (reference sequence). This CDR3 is CASTQQRAIVADTQYF. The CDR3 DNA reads TGTGCCAGCACCCAACAGAGAGCAATTGTCGCAGATACGCAGTATTTT.

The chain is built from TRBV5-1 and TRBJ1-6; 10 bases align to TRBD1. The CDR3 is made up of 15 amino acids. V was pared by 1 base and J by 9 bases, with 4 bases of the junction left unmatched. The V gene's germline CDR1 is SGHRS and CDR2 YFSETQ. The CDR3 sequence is CASSLTGTGVSPLHF. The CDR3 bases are TGCGCCAGCAGCTTGACCGGGACAGGGGTTTCACCCCTCCACTTT.

CDR3 sequence: CASSSAGQGLGGYTF. DNA for the CDR3: TGTGCCAGCAGTTCGGCGGGACAGGGCTTGGGTGGCTACACCTTC. The chain combines TRBV28 with TRBJ1-2; 9 bases match TRBD1. Germline V gene data show CDR1 as MDHEN and CDR2 as SYDVKM. V lost 4 bases to trimming and J lost 7 bases; unmatched junction nucleotides: 10. CDR3 length equals 15 residues.

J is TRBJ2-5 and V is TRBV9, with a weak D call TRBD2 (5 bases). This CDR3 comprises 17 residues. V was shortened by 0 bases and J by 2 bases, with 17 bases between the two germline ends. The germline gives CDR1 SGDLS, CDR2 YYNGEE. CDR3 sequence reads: CASSVDVSAAEQETQYF. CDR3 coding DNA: TGTGCCAGCAGCGTAGACGTATCAGCGGCAGAACAAGAGACCCAGTACTTC. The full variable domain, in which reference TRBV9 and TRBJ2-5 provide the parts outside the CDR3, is DSGVTQTPKHLITATGQRVTLRCSPRSGDLSVYWYQQSLDQGLQFLIQYYNGEERAKGNILERFSAQQFPDLHSELNLSSLELGDSALYFCASSVDVSAAEQETQYFGPGTRLLVL.

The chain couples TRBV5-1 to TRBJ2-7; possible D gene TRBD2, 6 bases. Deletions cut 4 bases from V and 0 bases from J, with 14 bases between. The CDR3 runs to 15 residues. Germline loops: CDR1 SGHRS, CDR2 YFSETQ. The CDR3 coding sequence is TGCGCCAGCAGCGGGGGGACTCCCCTCTCCTACGAGCAGTACTTC. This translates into CASSGGTPLSYEQYF.

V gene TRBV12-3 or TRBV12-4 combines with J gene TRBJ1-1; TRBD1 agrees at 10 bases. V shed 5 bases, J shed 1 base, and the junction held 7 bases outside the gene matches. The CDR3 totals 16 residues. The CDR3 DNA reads TGTGCCAGCAGTCTAATGCGGGACAGGGGGAACACTGAAGCTTTCTTT. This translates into CASSLMRDRGNTEAFF.

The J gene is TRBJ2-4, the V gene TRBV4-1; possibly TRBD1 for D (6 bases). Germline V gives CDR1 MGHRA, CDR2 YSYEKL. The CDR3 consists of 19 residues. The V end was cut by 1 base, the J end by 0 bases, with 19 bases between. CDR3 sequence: CASSQGGLSERLAKNIQYF. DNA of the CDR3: TGCGCCAGCAGCCAAGGGGGGCTTTCAGAGAGGCTAGCCAAAAACATTCAGTACTTC.

DNA for the CDR3: TGTGCCAGCAGCCAAGATAGGGGCGCGAGCACAGATACGCAGTATTTT. As protein: CASSQDRGASTDTQYF. The chain recombines TRBV3-1 with TRBJ2-3; D perhaps matches TRBD1 (5 bases). Germline CDR1 and CDR2: LGHDT and YNNKEL (reference sequence). This CDR3 contains 16 residues. V lost 0 bases and J lost 0, with 10 bases in between.

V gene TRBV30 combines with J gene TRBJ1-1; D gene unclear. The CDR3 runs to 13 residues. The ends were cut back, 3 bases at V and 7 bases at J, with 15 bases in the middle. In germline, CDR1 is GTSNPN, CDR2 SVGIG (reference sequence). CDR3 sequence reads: CAWRHDYVIEAFF. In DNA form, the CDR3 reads TGTGCCTGGAGACACGACTACGTGATTGAAGCTTTCTTT.

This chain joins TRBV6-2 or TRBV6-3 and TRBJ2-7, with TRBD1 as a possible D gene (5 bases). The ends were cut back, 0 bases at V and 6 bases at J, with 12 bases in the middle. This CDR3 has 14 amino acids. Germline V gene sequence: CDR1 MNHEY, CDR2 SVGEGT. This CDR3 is CASSYSSRAGEQYV. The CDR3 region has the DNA TGTGCCAGCAGTTACTCGTCCAGGGCCGGCGAGCAGTACGTC.

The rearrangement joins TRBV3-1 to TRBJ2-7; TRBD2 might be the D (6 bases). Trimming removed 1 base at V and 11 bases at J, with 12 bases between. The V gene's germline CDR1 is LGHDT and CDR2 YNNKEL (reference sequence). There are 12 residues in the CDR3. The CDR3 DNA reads TGTGCCAGCAGCCAAGGACTAGGCGTGGAGTACTTC. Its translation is CASSQGLGVEYF.

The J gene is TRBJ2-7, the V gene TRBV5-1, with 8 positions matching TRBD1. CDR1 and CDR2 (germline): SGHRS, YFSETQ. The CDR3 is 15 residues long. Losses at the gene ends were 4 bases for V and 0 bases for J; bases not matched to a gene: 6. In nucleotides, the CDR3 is TGCGCCAGCAGCACGGGACAGGAGAGCTCCTACGAGCAGTACTTC. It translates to CASSTGQESSYEQYF.

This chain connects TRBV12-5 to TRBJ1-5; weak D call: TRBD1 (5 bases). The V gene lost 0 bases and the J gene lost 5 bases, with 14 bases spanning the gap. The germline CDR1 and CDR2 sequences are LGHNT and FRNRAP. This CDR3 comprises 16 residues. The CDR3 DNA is TGTGCTAGTGGTTTGGTAATCTCTACCAGGGATCAGCCCCAGCATTTT. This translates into CASGLVISTRDQPQHF.

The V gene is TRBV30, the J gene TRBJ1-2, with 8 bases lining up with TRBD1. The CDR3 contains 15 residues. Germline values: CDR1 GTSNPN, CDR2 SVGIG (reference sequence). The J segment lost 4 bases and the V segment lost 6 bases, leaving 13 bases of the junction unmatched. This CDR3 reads CACPPAGGSVYGYTF. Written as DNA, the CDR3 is TGTGCCTGCCCCCCGGCAGGGGGCTCTGTCTATGGCTACACCTTC.

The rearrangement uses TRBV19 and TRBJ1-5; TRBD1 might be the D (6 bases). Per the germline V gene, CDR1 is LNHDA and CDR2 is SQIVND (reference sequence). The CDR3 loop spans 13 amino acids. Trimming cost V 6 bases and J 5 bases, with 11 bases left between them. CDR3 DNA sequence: TGTGCCAGTAGGCAGGGGCCCTATCAGCCCCAGCATTTT. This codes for CASRQGPYQPQHF.

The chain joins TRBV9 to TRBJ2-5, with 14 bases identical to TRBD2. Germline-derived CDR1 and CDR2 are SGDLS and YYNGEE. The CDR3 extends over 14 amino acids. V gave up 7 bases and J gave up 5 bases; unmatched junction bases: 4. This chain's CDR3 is CASGLAGGMETQYF. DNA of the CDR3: TGTGCCAGCGGACTAGCGGGGGGAATGGAGACCCAGTACTTC.

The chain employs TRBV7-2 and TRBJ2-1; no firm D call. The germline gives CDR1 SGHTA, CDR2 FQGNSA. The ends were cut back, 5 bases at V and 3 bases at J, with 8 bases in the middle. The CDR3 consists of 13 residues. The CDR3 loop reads CASSLLFYNEQFF. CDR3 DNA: TGTGCCAGCAGCCTACTATTCTACAATGAGCAGTTCTTC. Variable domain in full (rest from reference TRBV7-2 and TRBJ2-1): GAGVSQSPSNKVTEKGKDVELRCDPISGHTALYWYRQSLGQGLEFLIYFQGNSAPDKSGLPSDRFSAERTGGSVSTLTIQRTQQEDSAVYLCASSLLFYNEQFFGPGTRLTVL.

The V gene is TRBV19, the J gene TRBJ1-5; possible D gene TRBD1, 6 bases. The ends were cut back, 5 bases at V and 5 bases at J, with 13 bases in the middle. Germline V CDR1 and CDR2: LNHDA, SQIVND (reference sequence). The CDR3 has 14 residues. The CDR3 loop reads CASSGAGGHQPQHF. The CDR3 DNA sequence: TGTGCCAGTAGTGGCGCGGGGGGGCATCAGCCCCAGCATTTT.

CDR3 coding DNA: TGTGCCAGCAGCCAAGAGGGGCCAGGGGGTGGAGTTAATTACTACAATGAGCAGTTCTTC. It is translated as CASSQEGPGGGVNYYNEQFF. The chain links TRBV3-1 to TRBJ2-1, with TRBD1 matching over 7 bases. The CDR3 consists of 20 residues. The V gene end was trimmed by 0 bases and the J gene end by 3 bases; junction bases not matched to a gene: 17. The V gene's germline CDR1 is LGHDT and CDR2 YNNKEL (reference sequence).

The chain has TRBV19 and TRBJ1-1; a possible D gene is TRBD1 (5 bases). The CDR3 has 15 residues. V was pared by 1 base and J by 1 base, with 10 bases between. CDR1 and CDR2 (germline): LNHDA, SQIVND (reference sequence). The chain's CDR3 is CASSIVQAQNTEAFF. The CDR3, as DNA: TGTGCCAGTAGTATAGTACAGGCGCAGAACACTGAAGCTTTCTTT.